This TCR beta chain came from a study of preoperative IRX-2 immunotherapy in early breast cancer. The table came from immunoSEQ multiplex PCR; TCRdb's copy has only in-frame clones and leaves some out. The table records about 23,000 clones, roughly nine tenths of them present only once. This clone came up once. Treatment here: preoperative locoregional IRX-2 cytokine immunotherapy. This phase Ib study tested locoregional IRX-2 cytokine immunotherapy given before surgery. Trimming left V 6 bases short and J 5 bases short, with 16 bases between. From germline, CDR1 is MNHNY and CDR2 SVGAGI (reference sequence). This CDR3 region has 14 residues.

The material sequenced was tumor tissue, taken after IRX-2 immunotherapy. The genes are TRBV6-6 and TRBJ1-2, with D possibly TRBD1 on 5 matching bases. The sequence was obtained from a human donor with breast cancer. CDR3 region: CASRGTLESYGYTF. The CDR3 coding sequence is TGTGCCAGCAGGGGGACCCTTGAAAGTTATGGCTACACCTTC.